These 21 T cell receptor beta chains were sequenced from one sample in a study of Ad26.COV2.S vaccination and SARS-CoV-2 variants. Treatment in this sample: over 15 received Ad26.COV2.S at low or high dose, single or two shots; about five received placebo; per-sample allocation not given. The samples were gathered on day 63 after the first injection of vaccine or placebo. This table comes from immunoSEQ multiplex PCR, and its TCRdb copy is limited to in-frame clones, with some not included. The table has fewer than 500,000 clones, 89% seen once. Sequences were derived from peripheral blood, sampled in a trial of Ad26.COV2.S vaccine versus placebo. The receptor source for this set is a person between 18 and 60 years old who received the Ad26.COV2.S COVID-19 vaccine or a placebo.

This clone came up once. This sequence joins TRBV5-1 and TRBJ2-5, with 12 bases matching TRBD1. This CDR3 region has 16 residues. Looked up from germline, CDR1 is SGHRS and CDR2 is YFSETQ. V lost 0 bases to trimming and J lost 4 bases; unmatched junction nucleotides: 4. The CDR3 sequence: CASSLVGQGAPETQYF. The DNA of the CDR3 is TGCGCCAGCAGCTTGGTGGGACAGGGGGCCCCAGAGACCCAGTACTTC.

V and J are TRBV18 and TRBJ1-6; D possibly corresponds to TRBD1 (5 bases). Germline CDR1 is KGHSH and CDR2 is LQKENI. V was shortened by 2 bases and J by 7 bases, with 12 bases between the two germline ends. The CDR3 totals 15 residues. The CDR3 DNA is TGTGCCAGCTCACCAGGTCAGGGTAGGAATTCACCCCTCCACTTT. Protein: CASSPGQGRNSPLHF.

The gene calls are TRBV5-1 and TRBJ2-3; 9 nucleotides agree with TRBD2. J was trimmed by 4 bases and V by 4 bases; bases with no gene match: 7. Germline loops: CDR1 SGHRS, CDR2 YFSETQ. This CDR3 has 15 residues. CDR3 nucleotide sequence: TGCGCCAGCAGCGTAGGGACTAGCACCGCAGATACGCAGTATTTT. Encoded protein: CASSVGTSTADTQYF.

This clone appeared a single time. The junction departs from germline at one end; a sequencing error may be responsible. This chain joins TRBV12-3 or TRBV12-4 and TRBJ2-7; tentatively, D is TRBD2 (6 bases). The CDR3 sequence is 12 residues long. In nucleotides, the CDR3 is TGTGCCAGCAGTTTAGCTGGAGGACCGGAGGGGTTC. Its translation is CASSLAGGPEGF.

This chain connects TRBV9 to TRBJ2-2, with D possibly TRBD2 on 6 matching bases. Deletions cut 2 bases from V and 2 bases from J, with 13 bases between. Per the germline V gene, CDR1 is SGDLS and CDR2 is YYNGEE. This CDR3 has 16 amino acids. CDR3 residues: CASSVAWGTNTGELFF. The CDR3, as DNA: TGTGCCAGCAGCGTCGCCTGGGGGACTAACACCGGGGAGCTGTTTTTT.

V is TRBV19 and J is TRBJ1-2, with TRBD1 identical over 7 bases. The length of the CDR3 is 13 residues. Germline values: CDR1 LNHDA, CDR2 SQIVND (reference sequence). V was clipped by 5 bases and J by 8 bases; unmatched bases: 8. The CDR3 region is CASSPDRARGYTF. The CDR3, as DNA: TGTGCCAGTAGTCCCGACAGGGCCCGCGGCTACACCTTC.

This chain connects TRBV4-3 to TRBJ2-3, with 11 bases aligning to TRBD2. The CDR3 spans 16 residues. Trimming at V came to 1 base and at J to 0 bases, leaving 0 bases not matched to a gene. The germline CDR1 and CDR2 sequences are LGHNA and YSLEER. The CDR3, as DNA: TGCGCCAGCAGCCAAGGGACTAGCGGGAGCACAGATACGCAGTATTTT. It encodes CASSQGTSGSTDTQYF.

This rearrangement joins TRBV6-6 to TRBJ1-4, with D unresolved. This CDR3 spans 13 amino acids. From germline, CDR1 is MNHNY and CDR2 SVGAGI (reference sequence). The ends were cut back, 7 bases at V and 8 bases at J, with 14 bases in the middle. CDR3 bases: TGTGCCAGCAACCGTCGGACGAGGGAAAAACTGTTTTTT. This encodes CASNRRTREKLFF.

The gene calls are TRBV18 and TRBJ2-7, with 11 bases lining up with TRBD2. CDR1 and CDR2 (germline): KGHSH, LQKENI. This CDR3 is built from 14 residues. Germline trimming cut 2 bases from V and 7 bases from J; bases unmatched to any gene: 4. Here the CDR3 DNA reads TGTGCCAGCTCACCAACCGGGACTAGCGGAGAGCAGTACGTC. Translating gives CASSPTGTSGEQYV.

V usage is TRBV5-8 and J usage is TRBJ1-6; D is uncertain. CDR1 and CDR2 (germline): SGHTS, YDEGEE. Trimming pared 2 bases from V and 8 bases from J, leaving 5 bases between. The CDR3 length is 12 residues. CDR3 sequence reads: CASSFTDSPLHF. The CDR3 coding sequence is TGTGCCAGCAGCTTTACGGATTCACCCCTCCACTTT.

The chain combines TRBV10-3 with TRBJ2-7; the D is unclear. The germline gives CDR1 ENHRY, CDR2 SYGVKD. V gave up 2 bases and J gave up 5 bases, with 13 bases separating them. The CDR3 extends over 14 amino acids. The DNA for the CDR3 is TGTGCCATCAGTGAGCCCCGGGCCCCTGACGAGCAGTACGTC. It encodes CAISEPRAPDEQYV.

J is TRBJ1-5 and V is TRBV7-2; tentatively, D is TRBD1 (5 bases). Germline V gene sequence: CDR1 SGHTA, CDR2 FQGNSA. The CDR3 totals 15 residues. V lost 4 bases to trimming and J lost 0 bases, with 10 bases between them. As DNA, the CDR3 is TGTGCCAGCAGCTGGGGGGGATATAGCAATCAGCCCCAGCATTTT. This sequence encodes CASSWGGYSNQPQHF.

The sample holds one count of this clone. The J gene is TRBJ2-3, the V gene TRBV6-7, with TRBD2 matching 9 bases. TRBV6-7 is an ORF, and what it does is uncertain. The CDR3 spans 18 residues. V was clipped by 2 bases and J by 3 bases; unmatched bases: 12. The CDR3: CASSYTPYSGSCTDTQYF. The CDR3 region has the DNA TGTGCCAGCAGTTACACCCCCTATAGCGGGAGCTGTACAGATACGCAGTATTTT.

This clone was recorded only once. CDR3: CASSPWDRGGELFF. CDR3 in DNA: TGTGCCAGCAGCCCATGGGACAGGGGGGGAGAGCTGTTTTTT. The chain recombines TRBV7-3 with TRBJ2-2; 11 bases line up with TRBD1. The CDR3 has 14 amino acids. J lost 11 bases, V lost 5 bases, and 7 bases had no gene match. Germline CDR1 reads SGHTA; CDR2 reads FQGTGA.

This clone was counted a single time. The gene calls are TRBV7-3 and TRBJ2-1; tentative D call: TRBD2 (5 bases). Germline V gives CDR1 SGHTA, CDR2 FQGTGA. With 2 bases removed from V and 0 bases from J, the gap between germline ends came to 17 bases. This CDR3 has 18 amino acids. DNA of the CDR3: TGTGCCAGCAGCTTATTGGGGAGTCGAAGGAGCTCCTACAATGAGCAGTTCTTC. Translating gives CASSLLGSRRSSYNEQFF.

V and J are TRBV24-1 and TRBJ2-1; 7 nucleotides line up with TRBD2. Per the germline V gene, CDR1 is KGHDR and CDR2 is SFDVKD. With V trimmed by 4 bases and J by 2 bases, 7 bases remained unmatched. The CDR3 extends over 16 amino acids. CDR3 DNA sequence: TGTGCCACCAGTGACCGTAACGGACTAGCCTACAATGAGCAGTTCTTC. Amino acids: CATSDRNGLAYNEQFF.

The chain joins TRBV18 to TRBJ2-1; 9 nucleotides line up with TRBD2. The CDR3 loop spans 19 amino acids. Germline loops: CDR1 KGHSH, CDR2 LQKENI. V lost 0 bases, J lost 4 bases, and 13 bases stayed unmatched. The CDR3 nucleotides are TGTGCCAGCTCACCACCGTTTCTAGCGGGGAGCCGAAATTACAATGAGCAGTTCTTC. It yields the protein CASSPPFLAGSRNYNEQFF.

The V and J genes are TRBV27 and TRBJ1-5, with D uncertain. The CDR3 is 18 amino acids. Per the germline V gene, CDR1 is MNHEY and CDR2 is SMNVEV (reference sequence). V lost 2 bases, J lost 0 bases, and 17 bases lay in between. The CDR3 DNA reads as TGTGCCAGCAGTTTACCCAGCGACCAGACTTATAGCAATCAGCCCCAGCATTTT. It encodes CASSLPSDQTYSNQPQHF.

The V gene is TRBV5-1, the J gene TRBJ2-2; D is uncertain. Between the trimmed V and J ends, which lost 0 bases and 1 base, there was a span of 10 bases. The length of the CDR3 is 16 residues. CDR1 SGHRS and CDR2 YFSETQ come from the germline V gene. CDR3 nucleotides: TGCGCCAGCAGCTTGGGTGGCACACTGAACACCGGGGAGCTGTTTTTT. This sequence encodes CASSLGGTLNTGELFF.

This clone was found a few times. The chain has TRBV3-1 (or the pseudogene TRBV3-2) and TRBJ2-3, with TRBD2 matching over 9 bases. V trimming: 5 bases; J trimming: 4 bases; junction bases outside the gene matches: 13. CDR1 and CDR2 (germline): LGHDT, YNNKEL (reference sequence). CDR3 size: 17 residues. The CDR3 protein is CASSKTLFGGGADTQYF. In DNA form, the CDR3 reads TGTGCCAGCAGCAAGACCTTATTCGGCGGGGGGGCAGATACGCAGTATTTT.

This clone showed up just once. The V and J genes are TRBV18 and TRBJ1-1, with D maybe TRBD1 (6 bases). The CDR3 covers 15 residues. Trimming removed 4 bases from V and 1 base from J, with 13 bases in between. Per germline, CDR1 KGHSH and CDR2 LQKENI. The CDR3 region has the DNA TGTGCCAGCTCACTAATCCTACAGGGGAACACTGAAGCTTTCTTT. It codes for CASSLILQGNTEAFF.